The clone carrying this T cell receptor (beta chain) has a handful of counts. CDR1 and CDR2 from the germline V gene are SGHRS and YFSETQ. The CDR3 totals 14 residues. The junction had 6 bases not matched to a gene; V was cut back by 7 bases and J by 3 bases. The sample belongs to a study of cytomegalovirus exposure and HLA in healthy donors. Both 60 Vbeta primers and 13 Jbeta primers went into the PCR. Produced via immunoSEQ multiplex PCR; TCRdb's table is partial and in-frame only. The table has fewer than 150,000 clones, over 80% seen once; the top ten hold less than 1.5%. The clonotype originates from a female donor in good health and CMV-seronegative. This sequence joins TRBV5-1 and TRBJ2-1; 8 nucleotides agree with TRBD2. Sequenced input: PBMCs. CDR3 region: CASGLAGNYNEQFF. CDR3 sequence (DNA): TGCGCCAGCGGTCTAGCGGGTAACTACAATGAGCAGTTCTTC.